The next 30 T cell receptor beta chains were all read from a single sample in a study of blood T cell repertoires in COVID-19. Assay used: immunoSEQ multiplex PCR; TCRdb lists only in-frame clones, some missing. This sample has about 86,000 clones, with approximately 88% found just once. The sample was peripheral blood. The receptors were sampled from a woman over 75 with active or convalescent COVID-19.

The chain joins TRBV29-1 to TRBJ2-3, with TRBD1 matching over 9 bases. The CDR3 is made up of 16 amino acids. J gave up 4 bases and V 5 bases, and 13 bases lay outside the gene matches. Germline V CDR1 and CDR2: SQVTM, ANQGSEA. The DNA for the CDR3 is TGCAGCGTTTGGGAGTTGACGGGGACAGGGTCAGATACGCAGTATTTT. This gives the protein CSVWELTGTGSDTQYF.

V and J are TRBV28 and TRBJ1-6, with 9 bases lining up with TRBD1. The germline gives CDR1 MDHEN, CDR2 SYDVKM. Unmatched junction bases numbered 11, after V lost 4 bases and J lost 7 bases. This CDR3 is built from 17 residues. The CDR3 region has the DNA TGTGCCAGCAGTTCAAGGGAATTACAGGGGGCCAATTCACCCCTCCACTTT. As protein: CASSSRELQGANSPLHF.

The chain couples TRBV3-1 (or the pseudogene TRBV3-2) to TRBJ2-7; tentatively, D is TRBD1 (6 bases). Trimming took off 1 base at V and 7 bases at J, with 14 bases between the two ends. CDR1 is LGHDT, CDR2 YNNKEL, per germline (reference sequence). The CDR3 totals 14 residues. This CDR3 is CASSQGHRVYEQYF. CDR3 in DNA: TGTGCCAGCAGCCAAGGCCACAGGGTTTATGAGCAGTACTTC.

The chain links TRBV9 to TRBJ2-5; 7 nucleotides line up with TRBD2. J gave up 5 bases and V 1 base, and 8 bases lay outside the gene matches. Germline CDR1 SGDLS, CDR2 YYNGEE. This CDR3 is 15 amino acids long. The CDR3 sequence is CASSVPNGGFETQYF. CDR3 coding DNA: TGTGCCAGCAGCGTACCCAACGGGGGGTTTGAGACCCAGTACTTC.

The table lists this clone with a count of one. The chain is built from TRBV3-1 (or the pseudogene TRBV3-2) and TRBJ2-7; 9 nucleotides align to TRBD2. The germline CDR1 and CDR2 sequences are LGHDT and YNNKEL (reference sequence). V gave up 4 bases and J gave up 2 bases; unmatched junction bases: 9. This CDR3 has 16 amino acids. CDR3 DNA sequence: TGTGCCAGCAGCCCCTCGGGGGTAGCGGGAGCCTACGAGCAGTACTTC. This gives the protein CASSPSGVAGAYEQYF.

The J gene is TRBJ2-3, the V gene TRBV11-3, with TRBD2 identical over 8 bases. Germline CDR1 SGHNT, CDR2 YENEEA. V shed 1 base and J 14 bases; nucleotides not matched to a gene: 8. The CDR3 has 13 residues. The CDR3 DNA reads TGTGCCAGCAGCTTAGTGGGCGGGGGGCCTCCGTATTTT. It specifies CASSLVGGGPPYF.

The gene calls are TRBV5-1 and TRBJ2-7, with TRBD2 identical over 16 bases. The CDR3 runs 19 residues. From germline, CDR1 is SGHRS and CDR2 YFSETQ. The trim removed 4 bases at V and 1 base at J, leaving 11 bases unmatched. CDR3 coding DNA: TGCGCCAGCAGCCCGGGACTAGCGGGAGGGGGGCGATTTTCCTACGAGCAGTACTTC. It specifies CASSPGLAGGGRFSYEQYF.

This chain links TRBV27 with TRBJ2-3, with 7 bases fitting TRBD1. With 2 bases clipped from V and 7 bases from J, the junction kept 3 bases outside the gene matches. In germline, CDR1 is MNHEY, CDR2 SMNVEV (reference sequence). CDR3 length: 13 amino acids. The chain's CDR3 is CASSLATGNTQYF. As DNA, the CDR3 is TGTGCCAGCAGTTTAGCGACAGGGAATACGCAGTATTTT.

V is TRBV6-5 and J is TRBJ1-6, with TRBD1 matching 8 bases. The V segment lost 4 bases and the J segment 12 bases; nucleotides outside the gene matches: 5. CDR3 size: 13 residues. Germline lookup yields CDR1 MNHEY and CDR2 SVGAGI. This CDR3 is CASSWGTGGPLHF. The CDR3 bases are TGTGCCAGCAGTTGGGGGACAGGTGGACCCCTCCACTTT.

This clone appeared a single time. The chain links TRBV28 to TRBJ1-4; 8 bases are shared with TRBD1. The germline gives CDR1 MDHEN, CDR2 SYDVKM. The CDR3 spans 16 residues. J gave up 0 bases and V 7 bases, and 7 bases lay outside the gene matches. CDR3 DNA sequence: TGTGCCAGCACCGACAGGGGCCTGGCAACTAATGAAAAACTGTTTTTT. Translating it yields CASTDRGLATNEKLFF.

This clone was detected once. The chain couples TRBV4-2 to TRBJ2-3, with a weak D call TRBD2 (6 bases). Germline CDR1 LGHNA, CDR2 YNFKEQ. This CDR3 is built from 15 residues. V gave up 5 bases and J gave up 8 bases, with 20 bases separating them. CDR3 residues: CASSSTGDGRGTQYF. The CDR3 DNA reads TGTGCCAGCAGCTCCACAGGAGACGGGAGAGGTACGCAGTATTTT.

This clone has a handful of counts. The rearrangement joins TRBV12-3 or TRBV12-4 to TRBJ1-1, with D tentatively TRBD1 (5 bases). The CDR3 is made up of 12 amino acids. V gave up 4 bases and J gave up 6 bases, with 9 bases separating them. CDR3 nucleotide sequence: TGTGCCAGCAGTTCCGGGGGTCCTGAAGCTTTCTTT. Amino acids: CASSSGGPEAFF.

The chain links TRBV28 to TRBJ1-1; 12 positions agree with TRBD1. V shed 4 bases, J shed 3 bases, and the junction held 3 bases outside the gene matches. This CDR3 has 15 amino acids. CDR1 is MDHEN, CDR2 SYDVKM, per germline. The CDR3: CASSWDRGPDTEAFF. For the CDR3, the DNA is TGTGCCAGCAGTTGGGACAGGGGGCCTGACACTGAAGCTTTCTTT.

This chain links TRBV14 with TRBJ2-3; 9 nucleotides line up with TRBD2. The V gene end was trimmed by 4 bases and the J gene end by 2 bases; junction bases not matched to a gene: 7. The CDR3 extends over 16 amino acids. Germline values: CDR1 SGHDN, CDR2 FVKESK. The CDR3 bases are TGTGCCAGCAGCCCCGGACTAGCGCGAAACACAGATACGCAGTATTTT. Protein: CASSPGLARNTDTQYF.

This clone was picked up a small number of times. This chain connects TRBV6-2 or TRBV6-3 to TRBJ1-2, with TRBD1 matching over 9 bases. The CDR3 is 14 amino acids. Trimming removed 4 bases from V and 4 bases from J; junction bases left unmatched: 4. The germline gives CDR1 MNHEY, CDR2 SVGEGT. DNA for the CDR3: TGTGCCAGCAGTTCACAGGGGGCCATCTATGGCTACACCTTC. Amino acids: CASSSQGAIYGYTF.

The chain links TRBV9 to TRBJ1-2; no firm D call. Germline CDR1 and CDR2: SGDLS and YYNGEE. Trimming removed 3 bases from V and 7 bases from J, with 16 bases in between. The CDR3 loop spans 14 amino acids. The CDR3: CASSAAPRLGGYTF. CDR3 nucleotides: TGTGCCAGCAGCGCCGCCCCCAGGCTCGGTGGCTACACCTTC.

This chain connects TRBV5-1 to TRBJ1-4, with 12 nucleotides matching TRBD1. Per germline, CDR1 SGHRS and CDR2 YFSETQ. Germline trimming cut 4 bases from V and 5 bases from J; bases unmatched to any gene: 3. This CDR3 region has 15 residues. The CDR3 sequence: CASSGTGGLNEKLFF. The CDR3 region has the DNA TGCGCCAGCAGCGGGACAGGGGGCCTGAATGAAAAACTGTTTTTT.

The chain couples TRBV2 to TRBJ2-7; tentative D call: TRBD2 (6 bases). Germline-derived CDR1 and CDR2 are SNHLY and FYNNEI. V dropped 7 bases and J dropped 7 bases, with 17 bases sitting between them. This CDR3 is 13 amino acids long. In DNA form, the CDR3 reads TGTGCCAGCAACCAACTAGTCGGAGGGGAGCAGTACTTC. The encoded protein is CASNQLVGGEQYF.

This clone was observed a handful of times. The rearrangement links TRBV7-9 to TRBJ2-1, with 8 bases aligning to TRBD1. The CDR3 loop spans 16 amino acids. The junction had 17 bases not matched to a gene; V was cut back by 6 bases and J by 10 bases. In germline, CDR1 is SEHNR, CDR2 FQNEAQ (reference sequence). CDR3 loop: CASRSPVPGQVGEQFF. CDR3 bases: TGTGCCAGCAGATCACCAGTCCCGGGACAGGTAGGCGAGCAGTTCTTC.

The chain combines TRBV5-5 with TRBJ1-6; TRBD1 agrees at 10 bases. Germline V gives CDR1 SGHKS, CDR2 YYEKEE (reference sequence). This CDR3 comprises 16 residues. Trimming cost V 0 bases and J 4 bases; bases outside gene matches: 1. The CDR3 reads CASSLGQGAYNSPLHF. The CDR3 coding sequence is TGTGCCAGCAGCTTGGGACAGGGGGCTTATAATTCACCCCTCCACTTT.

The chain couples TRBV2 to TRBJ1-2; D is perhaps TRBD1 (6 bases). With 5 bases removed from V and 4 bases from J, the gap between germline ends came to 17 bases. The CDR3 contains 15 residues. The germline gives CDR1 SNHLY, CDR2 FYNNEI. CDR3 nucleotide sequence: TGTGCCAGCAGTCCAGAAGGACAGCTTATCTATGGCTACACCTTC. This translates into CASSPEGQLIYGYTF. Based on the CDR3 plus reference TRBV2 and TRBJ1-2, the full variable domain is EPEVTQTPSHQVTQMGQEVILRCVPISNHLYFYWYRQILGQKVEFLVSFYNNEISEKSEIFDDQFSVERPDGSNFTLKIRSTKLEDSAMYFCASSPEGQLIYGYTFGSGTRLTVV.

CDR3 nucleotides: TGTGCCAGCAGAGGACAGGGAGGCTCTGGGGCCAACGTCCTGACTTTC. It specifies CASRGQGGSGANVLTF. The chain combines TRBV2 with TRBJ2-6; 8 bases match TRBD1. The CDR3 totals 16 residues. V was pared by 6 bases and J by 0 bases, with 4 bases of the junction left unmatched. CDR1 SNHLY and CDR2 FYNNEI come from the germline V gene.

The chain is built from TRBV24-1 and TRBJ2-1, with 7 bases matching TRBD2. The V and J ends lost 4 bases and 2 bases, in that order; junction bases with no gene match: 16. The CDR3 extends over 19 amino acids. CDR1 KGHDR and CDR2 SFDVKD come from the germline V gene. CDR3 nucleotide sequence: TGTGCCACCAGTGAAGATAAGGGCAGGTTGGGGGGGACCTACAATGAGCAGTTCTTC. This translates into CATSEDKGRLGGTYNEQFF.

V is TRBV3-1 (or the pseudogene TRBV3-2) and J is TRBJ2-5; D uncertain. Trimming pared 1 base from V and 1 base from J, leaving 7 bases between. Germline-derived CDR1 and CDR2 are LGHDT and YNNKEL (reference sequence). CDR3 size: 14 residues. The CDR3 bases are TGTGCCAGCAGCCAAGTTAAAGCCCAAGAGACCCAGTACTTC. It specifies CASSQVKAQETQYF.

This clone occurred a few times. The chain carries TRBV4-1 and TRBJ1-3; no firm D call. With 4 bases removed from V and 7 bases from J, the gap between germline ends came to 8 bases. The CDR3 length is 12 residues. Germline CDR1 is MGHRA and CDR2 is YSYEKL. The CDR3 DNA is TGCGCCAGCAGCCCAAAACGGAACACCATATATTTT. Encoded protein: CASSPKRNTIYF.

V usage is TRBV19 and J usage is TRBJ1-5; TRBD1 matches 7 bases. CDR3 size: 16 residues. Germline V gives CDR1 LNHDA, CDR2 SQIVND (reference sequence). V lost 7 bases and J lost 3; bases outside the gene matches: 12. The CDR3 coding sequence is TGTGCCAGTACCGACGGACAGGCGGTCAACAATCAGCCCCAGCATTTT. Its translation: CASTDGQAVNNQPQHF.

In its sample, this clone was seen many times. The rearrangement links TRBV19 to TRBJ1-2; D is perhaps TRBD1 (5 bases). CDR3 size: 13 residues. The germline V gene encodes CDR1 LNHDA and CDR2 SQIVND (reference sequence). The ends were cut back, 10 bases at V and 4 bases at J, with 16 bases in the middle. CDR3 DNA: TGTGCCACCAGGGAGGTCTCTGGCTATGGCTACACCTTC. Translation: CATREVSGYGYTF.

In nucleotides, the CDR3 is TGTGCCAGTAGTTCTGGGGTACCGAGCGGAGGCTACACCTTC. Amino acids: CASSSGVPSGGYTF. J is TRBJ1-2 and V is TRBV19; D is undetermined. The V end lost 5 bases, the J end lost 8 bases, and 18 bases lay between the germline ends. Germline V gives CDR1 LNHDA, CDR2 SQIVND (reference sequence). This CDR3 has 14 amino acids.

The chain combines TRBV9 with TRBJ2-1; TRBD2 might be the D (6 bases). The CDR3 runs 13 residues. Germline loops: CDR1 SGDLS, CDR2 YYNGEE. V was shortened by 2 bases and J by 7 bases, with 10 bases between the two germline ends. The CDR3 is CASSVGTVNEQFF. The CDR3 DNA sequence: TGTGCCAGCAGCGTCGGGACTGTGAATGAGCAGTTCTTC. The whole variable domain, remainder taken from reference TRBV9 and TRBJ2-1, is DSGVTQTPKHLITATGQRVTLRCSPRSGDLSVYWYQQSLDQGLQFLIQYYNGEERAKGNILERFSAQQFPDLHSELNLSSLELGDSALYFCASSVGTVNEQFFGPGTRLTVL.

V usage is TRBV29-1 and J usage is TRBJ1-1, with D unresolved. Trimming stripped 3 bases from V and 3 bases from J, with 11 bases between. CDR3 length: 13 residues. Germline CDR1 is SQVTM and CDR2 is ANQGSEA. The CDR3 loop is CSVDWGGDTEAFF. Written as DNA, the CDR3 is TGCAGCGTTGACTGGGGAGGTGACACTGAAGCTTTCTTT.